The clone carrying this T cell receptor (beta chain) was observed a single time. The CDR3 sequence is 16 residues long. Germline V CDR1 and CDR2: ENHRY, SYGVKD. The germline V and J ends were trimmed by 8 bases and 3 bases, with 22 bases remaining between them. Seattle patient enrollment occurred during active infection, with longitudinal follow-up thereafter. Authors' data handling: Quantification of nucleated cells was approximated via reference gene primer amplification. Profiled with immunoSEQ multiplex PCR; TCRdb holds only in-frame clones, not every one. That table supplies the V and J calls and clone size; D and trimming were determined from the DNA. The repertoire has tens of thousands of clones, 90% to 95% of them found once; the top ten carry 6.5% to 8%. The record originates from a study of blood T cell repertoires in COVID-19. Overall study: COVID-19 samples, acute and convalescent, were from the United States, Italy and Spain. Nucleic acid was either cDNA or gDNA, and it came from T cells, B-cell-depleted T cells, or PBMCs.

The chain links TRBV10-3 to TRBJ1-2; tentative D call: TRBD1 (6 bases). Sequenced: peripheral blood. The receptor's source is a man aged 35-49 years with COVID-19, enrolled during active disease. The CDR3 spells CAIGTLGQTFHYGYTF. In DNA form, the CDR3 reads TGTGCCATCGGGACACTCGGACAGACATTCCACTATGGCTACACCTTC.